What follows are 16 T cell receptor beta chains derived from one specimen sequenced in a study of cytomegalovirus exposure and HLA in healthy donors. In the PCR, 60 Vbeta and 13 Jbeta primers were used. Only in-frame clones appear in the TCRdb table, and some are missing; sequencing was by immunoSEQ multiplex PCR. The table has under 200,000 clones, about three quarters seen once. Sequenced sample: PBMCs. The source of these receptors is a woman between 45 and 60 years old in good health and CMV-seropositive.

This clone was seen just once. The sample carries other DNA sequences with the same CDR3. V usage is TRBV6-5 and J usage is TRBJ2-3; D ambiguous. CDR3 size: 13 residues. Trimming took off 6 bases at V and 2 bases at J, with 9 bases between the two ends. CDR1 is MNHEY and CDR2 is SVGAGI in the germline V gene. Here the CDR3 reads CASRRGYTDTQYF. For the CDR3, the DNA is TGTGCCAGCAGACGCGGCTACACAGATACGCAGTATTTT.

This chain uses TRBV6-4 with TRBJ2-1, with D perhaps matching TRBD2 (6 bases). The CDR3 is made up of 13 amino acids. Trimming left V 2 bases short and J 8 bases short, with 10 bases between. Germline lookup yields CDR1 MRHNA and CDR2 SNTAGT. In DNA, the CDR3 is TGTGCCAGCAGTGACGAAGGAGGGGATGAGCAGTTCTTC. Translating gives CASSDEGGDEQFF.

This rearrangement joins TRBV30 to TRBJ1-6; no clear D gene. Trimming took off 0 bases at V and 14 bases at J, with 14 bases between the two ends. CDR3 length equals 13 residues. Germline assignment: CDR1 GTSNPN and CDR2 SVGIG (reference sequence). The CDR3 region is CAWSVGGSSTLHF. The CDR3 nucleotides read TGTGCCTGGAGTGTCGGCGGGTCGTCGACCCTCCACTTT.

This chain uses TRBV19 with TRBJ2-3; 7 positions match TRBD2. CDR3 length: 14 residues. Trimming removed 5 bases from V and 3 bases from J; junction bases left unmatched: 5. Germline assignment: CDR1 LNHDA and CDR2 SQIVND (reference sequence). The DNA for the CDR3 is TGTGCCAGTAGTGGGAGGGACCGAACAGATACGCAGTATTTT. Its protein is CASSGRDRTDTQYF.

The rearrangement joins TRBV5-1 to TRBJ2-3, with TRBD2 matching over 10 bases. The trim removed 4 bases at V and 0 bases at J, leaving 2 bases unmatched. Germline V gene data show CDR1 as SGHRS and CDR2 as YFSETQ. This CDR3 spans 15 amino acids. The CDR3 DNA reads as TGCGCCAGCAGCCGGACTAGCGGTAGCACAGATACGCAGTATTTT. This codes for CASSRTSGSTDTQYF.

The chain carries TRBV4-1 and TRBJ1-2, with 9 bases fitting TRBD1. This CDR3 has 16 residues. Looked up from germline, CDR1 is MGHRA and CDR2 is YSYEKL. After removal of 0 bases from V and 5 bases from J, the junction contained 7 bases not matched to a gene. Written as DNA, the CDR3 is TGCGCCAGCAGCCAAGATATAGGACAGGGGTGGTATGGCTACACCTTC. Encoded protein: CASSQDIGQGWYGYTF.

This clone was observed a few times. Additional DNA sequences in this sample encode the identical CDR3. The chain is built from TRBV10-1 and TRBJ1-1; 7 bases align to TRBD1. The CDR3 contains 14 residues. CDR1 is WNHNN, CDR2 SYGVQD, per germline (reference sequence). J gave up 1 base and V 5 bases, and 4 bases lay outside the gene matches. This CDR3 reads CASSPQGGNTEAFF. For the CDR3, the DNA is TGCGCCAGCAGTCCCCAGGGGGGGAACACTGAAGCTTTCTTT.

V and J are TRBV29-1 and TRBJ1-2; 9 positions agree with TRBD1. This CDR3 has 15 amino acids. CDR1 is SQVTM, CDR2 ANQGSEA, per germline. The V and J ends lost 1 base and 8 bases, in that order; junction bases with no gene match: 11. CDR3 sequence (DNA): TGCAGCGTTGAAGTACCGGACAGGGGACCGGGGGGCTACACCTTC. The encoded protein is CSVEVPDRGPGGYTF.

The chain has TRBV27 and TRBJ1-6, with 9 bases that match TRBD1. After removal of 6 bases from V and 7 bases from J, the junction contained 7 bases not matched to a gene. Germline V gene sequence: CDR1 MNHEY, CDR2 SMNVEV (reference sequence). The length of the CDR3 is 15 residues. The CDR3 spells CASSLGQGKNSPLHF. CDR3 bases: TGTGCCAGCAGCCTCGGACAGGGGAAGAATTCACCCCTCCACTTT.

The V gene is TRBV7-2, the J gene TRBJ1-1, with D uncertain. V lost 3 bases and J 6 bases, leaving 14 bases between the germline ends. The CDR3 extends over 14 amino acids. In germline, CDR1 is SGHTA, CDR2 FQGNSA. CDR3 sequence reads: CASSFETVTSEAFF. In DNA, the CDR3 is TGTGCCAGCAGCTTCGAAACAGTGACCTCTGAAGCTTTCTTT.

The chain links TRBV19 to TRBJ1-1; D perhaps matches TRBD1 (6 bases). Germline V gene lookup returns CDR1 LNHDA and CDR2 SQIVND (reference sequence). This CDR3 is 14 amino acids long. Deletions cut 2 bases from V and 1 base from J, with 8 bases between. The CDR3 here is CASSIRGQNTEAFF. The DNA for the CDR3 is TGTGCCAGTAGTATAAGGGGACAGAACACTGAAGCTTTCTTT.

The rearrangement joins TRBV18 to TRBJ2-5; maybe TRBD1 (5 bases). Germline V gene data show CDR1 as KGHSH and CDR2 as LQKENI. The V gene lost 3 bases and the J gene lost 5 bases, with 16 bases spanning the gap. The CDR3 totals 15 residues. CDR3 nucleotides: TGTGCCAGCTCACCTGCAGGGTTGAGGTCGGAGACCCAGTACTTC. This translates into CASSPAGLRSETQYF.

The chain links TRBV5-6 to TRBJ1-2, with D hard to call. The V end was cut by 4 bases, the J end by 2 bases, with 12 bases between. The CDR3 spans 14 residues. CDR1 SGHDT and CDR2 YYEEEE come from the germline V gene. The CDR3 DNA sequence: TGTGCCAGCAGCCCAGTTGGCACAAACTATGGCTACACCTTC. Translating it yields CASSPVGTNYGYTF.

J is TRBJ2-5 and V is TRBV4-2; 8 nucleotides match TRBD1. The J call may be faulty, since TRBJ2-7 better matches the DNA end. There are 18 residues in the CDR3. Looked up from germline, CDR1 is LGHNA and CDR2 is YNFKEQ. CDR3 nucleotide sequence: TGTGCCAGCAGCCAAGAGGTCCCCGGGACAGGATCCTCCTACGAGCAGTACTTC. This codes for CASSQEVPGTGSSYEQYF.

V usage is TRBV30 and J usage is TRBJ1-5, with TRBD1 matching 7 bases. V lost 0 bases to trimming and J lost 3 bases; unmatched junction nucleotides: 2. The CDR3 totals 14 residues. Germline V gene data show CDR1 as GTSNPN and CDR2 as SVGIG (reference sequence). CDR3 bases: TGTGCCTGGAGTGTAGGGACAGACAATCAGCCCCAGCATTTT. Encoded protein: CAWSVGTDNQPQHF.

V usage is TRBV6-5 and J usage is TRBJ2-5, with D possibly matching TRBD2 (6 bases). There are 12 residues in the CDR3. Trimming removed 6 bases from V and 2 bases from J, with 7 bases in between. Germline V gene sequence: CDR1 MNHEY, CDR2 SVGAGI. The CDR3 loop is CASRGGQETQYF. DNA of the CDR3: TGTGCCAGCAGGGGGGGACAAGAGACCCAGTACTTC.